Listed here is a single T cell receptor (beta chain). This sample stems from a study of blood T cell repertoires in COVID-19. Across the whole study: The United States, Italy and Spain provided the acute and convalescent COVID-19 samples. The analysed material was cDNA or gDNA that came from T cells, B-cell-depleted T cells, or PBMCs.

In the original workflow: Using reference gene primer amplification, nucleated cell counts were estimated. TCRdb keeps only in-frame clones here, not all; method: immunoSEQ multiplex PCR. For V, J and clone size, that table is used; D and trimming come from the DNA. The sample records some 61,000 clones, about 89% being singletons. The CDR3 is 17 residues long. Germline V lookup: CDR1 MNHEY, CDR2 SMNVEV (reference sequence). V gave up 7 bases and J gave up 5 bases; unmatched junction bases: 12. The chain is built from TRBV27 and TRBJ2-1, with 12 positions matching TRBD1. The source is a man aged 55 to 69 with acute or convalescent COVID-19. The sample comprised peripheral blood. CDR3 DNA: TGTGCCAGCACCCGGATAACCGGGACAGGGGGCCACAATGAGCAGTTCTTC. This encodes CASTRITGTGGHNEQFF.